A selection of T cell receptor beta chains follows, all from one sample in a study of early T cells in non-severe SARS-CoV-2 infection. TCRdb recomputed calls from the 5' RACE reads with MiXCR, one row per CDR3 protein. Counted here are about 33,000 distinct CDR3 sequences, about 5% occurring once; the ten biggest clones make up 11% to 15%. Sample: whole blood. The receptors were sampled from an adult who was a healthcare worker with PCR-confirmed SARS-CoV-2 infection or an uninfected control (not recorded which). Each CDR3 is given with its conserved first and last residue. A D gene is named only where the DNA matches it firmly. Size is stated for part of the rows, as once, few or many counts, or as a class when the clone is expanded.

d_call,clone_size,cdr3_length,v_call,j_call,cdr3_nt,cdr3_aa
TRBD1,many,16,TRBV5-6,TRBJ1-1,TGTGCCAGCAGCCTTCTACAGGGGGCCTTAGGCACTGAAGCTTTCTTT,CASSLLQGALGTEAFF
NA,many,15,TRBV25-1,TRBJ2-3,TGTGCCAGCAGTGAATCGGGAGTACTAACAGATACGCAGTATTTT,CASSESGVLTDTQYF
TRBD2,few,15,TRBV11-2,TRBJ2-7,TGTGCCAGCAGCCAGTTCGGCGGGGGGTCCCACGAGCAGTACTTC,CASSQFGGGSHEQYF
TRBD1,many,15,TRBV2,TRBJ1-5,TGTGCCAGCAGTGGACAGGGGATAGGCAATCAGCCCCAGCATTTT,CASSGQGIGNQPQHF
NA,many,14,TRBV27,TRBJ2-7,TGTGCCAGCAGTGCCGTCTACGGCCCCTACGAGCAGTACTTC,CASSAVYGPYEQYF
TRBD1,NA,15,TRBV5-4,TRBJ2-5,TGTGCCAGCAGCCGGACAGGGGTCAACCAAGAGACCCAGTACTTC,CASSRTGVNQETQYF
TRBD2,many,14,TRBV20-1,TRBJ2-3,TGCAGTGTTCCGACTAGCGGAAACACAGATACGCAGTATTTT,CSVPTSGNTDTQYF
TRBD1,many,15,TRBV11-2,TRBJ2-7,TGTGCCAGCAGCTTACGCCGGGACAGGGTTTCCGAGCAGTACTTC,CASSLRRDRVSEQYF
TRBD1,many,15,TRBV10-3,TRBJ1-4,TGTGCCACTTGGGAGGGACAGGGCCTTAATGAAAAACTGTTTTTT,CATWEGQGLNEKLFF
TRBD2,many,15,TRBV10-3,TRBJ2-1,TGTGCCATCAGCCTAGCGGGGGGGACGCGGGATGAGCAGTTCTTC,CAISLAGGTRDEQFF
TRBD1,few,17,TRBV6-5,TRBJ2-6,TGTGCCAGCGGTCGCCGACAGGGGGCTTCTGGGGCCAACGTCCTGACTTTC,CASGRRQGASGANVLTF
TRBD1,many,14,TRBV29-1,TRBJ2-1,TGCAGCTATTCTAAGGGGACAGGGGTCAATGAGCAGTTCTTC,CSYSKGTGVNEQFF
NA,few,11,TRBV30,TRBJ1-6,TGTGCCTGGAGTGTCGGATCACCCCTCCACTTT,CAWSVGSPLHF
NA,many,18,TRBV7-6,TRBJ2-2,TGTGCCAGCAGCTTTCCTAAGAAGAAAGAGGGACCTGCCGGGGAGCTGTTTTTT,CASSFPKKKEGPAGELFF
NA,many,13,TRBV7-2,TRBJ2-7,TGTGCCAGCAGCCCCGGCCGAAGCTACGAGCAGTACTTC,CASSPGRSYEQYF
NA,few,13,TRBV20-1,TRBJ2-5,TGCAGTGCTAGAACGGGACTGCAAGAGACCCAGTACTTC,CSARTGLQETQYF
NA,NA,14,TRBV6-6,TRBJ2-7,TGTGCCAGCCGAGATTCTCAGAGCTCCTACGAGCAGTACTTC,CASRDSQSSYEQYF
NA,many,14,TRBV7-3,TRBJ2-7,TGTGCCAGCAGCCGGCGGGGCAGGAACTACGAGCAGTACTTC,CASSRRGRNYEQYF
NA,NA,13,TRBV19,TRBJ1-2,TGTGCCAGTAGTCCCGACGTCAACTATGGCTACACCTTC,CASSPDVNYGYTF
TRBD1,few,11,TRBV20-1,TRBJ1-1,TGCAGTGCTAGACCACAGGGGCCAGCTTTCTTT,CSARPQGPAFF
NA,many,15,TRBV4-3,TRBJ1-1,TGCGCCAGCAGCCAAGATACTGGGTGGGACACTGAAGCTTTCTTT,CASSQDTGWDTEAFF
NA,many,14,TRBV12-3/TRBV12-4,TRBJ1-2,TGTGCCAGCAGTTTAGTGGTTCCCGACTATGGCTACACCTTC,CASSLVVPDYGYTF
NA,many,15,TRBV6-6,TRBJ2-2,TGTGCCAGCAGTTCCCTCGGGGCGGACACCGGGGAGCTGTTTTTT,CASSSLGADTGELFF
NA,NA,14,TRBV12-3/TRBV12-4,TRBJ2-1,TGTGCCAGCGTTAAGAGGGGGGCATACAATGAGCAGTTCTTC,CASVKRGAYNEQFF
TRBD2,NA,15,TRBV7-2,TRBJ2-3,TGTGCCAGCAGCTTACTAGCGGGGGGGCCCGATACGCAGTATTTT,CASSLLAGGPDTQYF
NA,NA,13,TRBV14,TRBJ1-1,TGTGCCAGCAGCCAATACCTGAACACTGAAGCTTTCTTT,CASSQYLNTEAFF
TRBD2,NA,15,TRBV11-2,TRBJ2-7,TGTGCCAGCAGCTCAGGACTAGCGGCAACCTACGAGCAGTACTTC,CASSSGLAATYEQYF
NA,NA,12,TRBV6-5,TRBJ2-7,TGTGCCAGCAGCCGAGGGGCCTACGAGCAGTACTTC,CASSRGAYEQYF
NA,NA,17,TRBV27,TRBJ2-2,TGTGCCAGCAGCCGCATCCAACCCCTAGCTTCGGGCGGGGAGCTGTTTTTT,CASSRIQPLASGGELFF
NA,NA,16,TRBV5-4,TRBJ2-2,TGTGCCAGCAGCTTCGGGGTATCCGCGAACACCGGGGAGCTGTTTTTT,CASSFGVSANTGELFF
TRBD1,many,14,TRBV29-1,TRBJ1-1,TGCAGCGTTGAATTTCGGACAGGGGGTTCGGAAGCTTTCTTT,CSVEFRTGGSEAFF
NA,NA,14,TRBV9,TRBJ1-1,TGTGCCAGCAGCGTTCGTCCAGGGGACACTGAAGCTTTCTTT,CASSVRPGDTEAFF
TRBD1,NA,16,TRBV29-1,TRBJ2-1,TGCAGCGTTGAAGCCCGGGACAGGAGCTCCTACAATGAGCAGTTCTTC,CSVEARDRSSYNEQFF
TRBD1,many,16,TRBV9,TRBJ1-6,TGTGCCAGCAGCGCCCATCCCCCGGGACAGAGTTCACCCCTCCACTTT,CASSAHPPGQSSPLHF
NA,medium-sized,14,TRBV18,TRBJ1-2,TGTGCCAGCTCACCAGTACTGGTTTATGAAGGCTACACCTTC,CASSPVLVYEGYTF
TRBD1,NA,13,TRBV7-9,TRBJ1-1,TGTGCCAGCAGCTTGGACAGGGAGGGGAAAGCTTTCTTT,CASSLDREGKAFF
TRBD1,many,15,TRBV6-5,TRBJ1-1,TGTGCCAGCAGTGACAGGGGGCTAGCGAACACTGAAGCTTTCTTT,CASSDRGLANTEAFF
NA,many,15,TRBV19,TRBJ1-2,TGTGCCAGTAACTCAATTACAGGCCCGTCTTATGGCTACACCTTC,CASNSITGPSYGYTF
NA,many,12,TRBV7-2,TRBJ2-3,TGTGCCAGCAGCGGGGCAGCAGATACGCAGTATTTT,CASSGAADTQYF
NA,NA,14,TRBV5-6,TRBJ2-7,TGTGCCAGCAGCCGTACAGGGATGCGGAACGAGCAGTACTTC,CASSRTGMRNEQYF
NA,many,15,TRBV2,TRBJ2-2,TGTGCCAGCACTTACTACCCTACGAACACCGGGGAGCTGTTTTTT,CASTYYPTNTGELFF
NA,NA,15,TRBV7-8,TRBJ1-1,TGTGCCAGCAGCTTAGCCCCGACAGAGAACACTGAAGCTTTCTTT,CASSLAPTENTEAFF
NA,many,14,TRBV6-1,TRBJ1-1,TGTGCCAGCAGGGACACCGGGCTGAACACTGAAGCTTTCTTT,CASRDTGLNTEAFF
NA,many,15,TRBV11-2,TRBJ2-6,TGTGCCAGCAGCCGGGACACCACCGGGGCCAACGTCCTGACTTTC,CASSRDTTGANVLTF
NA,many,14,TRBV6-5,TRBJ2-1,TGTGCCAGCGGCTCAGCTCATGGGGCCAATGAGCAGTTCTTC,CASGSAHGANEQFF
NA,few,15,TRBV12-3/TRBV12-4,TRBJ1-1,TGTGCCAGCAGAACGGGACCCCCGAGGGACACTGAAGCTTTCTTT,CASRTGPPRDTEAFF
NA,NA,14,TRBV2,TRBJ2-1,TGTGCCACCCAGGAGGCAGGGTCAAGGAATGAGCAGTTCTTC,CATQEAGSRNEQFF
NA,many,15,TRBV19,TRBJ1-5,TGTGCCAGTAGAAGACGGGCAGAGAGCAATCAGCCCCAGCATTTT,CASRRRAESNQPQHF
TRBD2,NA,14,TRBV6-4,TRBJ2-3,TGTGCCAGCAGTGGACTAGCGGGGGGAGATACGCAGTATTTT,CASSGLAGGDTQYF
TRBD1,few,14,TRBV12-3/TRBV12-4,TRBJ1-2,TGTGCCAGCAGTTTAGGGACAGGGGGTTATGGCTACACCTTC,CASSLGTGGYGYTF
NA,many,12,TRBV7-2,TRBJ2-5,TGTGCCAGCAGGACAGGGAGGCAGACCCAGTACTTC,CASRTGRQTQYF
TRBD1,few,18,TRBV7-8,TRBJ2-1,TGTGCCAGCAGCCTCTTACAAACAGGGGGAAATTTATACAATGAGCAGTTCTTC,CASSLLQTGGNLYNEQFF